Listed below are T cell receptor beta chains from one sample, sequenced in a study of T cells after yellow fever vaccination. TCRdb called the 5' RACE reads again in MiXCR, with one record for every CDR3 protein. The table shows about 340,000 distinct CDR3 sequences, with more than 8.5% occurring only once. The sample here was PBMCs, taken on the day of the first yellow fever vaccination. The source is a man aged 18 to 29 who received the YFV17D yellow fever vaccine. Both conserved end residues are part of each CDR3. The D gene is left open where the match is weak. A clone size is listed for some rows: how often the clone was seen (once, few, many), or a class if it is expanded.

d_call: .
clone_size: .
cdr3_length: 16
v_call: TRBV4-1
j_call: TRBJ1-4
cdr3_nt: TGCGCCAGCAGCCAAGATTCGATGGGAACTAATGAAAAACTGTTTTTT
cdr3_aa: CASSQDSMGTNEKLFF

d_call: .
clone_size: few
cdr3_length: 13
v_call: TRBV14
j_call: TRBJ1-4
cdr3_nt: TGTGCCAGCAGCCAAGCGCCCCTCTTTGGACTGTTTTTT
cdr3_aa: CASSQAPLFGLFF

d_call: .
clone_size: .
cdr3_length: 14
v_call: TRBV7-2
j_call: TRBJ2-5
cdr3_nt: TGTGCCAGCAGCGGACCGCCTAGCTGGCAGACCCAGTACTTC
cdr3_aa: CASSGPPSWQTQYF

d_call: .
clone_size: .
cdr3_length: 15
v_call: TRBV7-6
j_call: TRBJ1-1
cdr3_nt: TGTGCCAGCAGCGCCCAGACAGGAGTGAACACTGAAGCTTTCTTT
cdr3_aa: CASSAQTGVNTEAFF

d_call: .
clone_size: few
cdr3_length: 17
v_call: TRBV20-1
j_call: TRBJ2-4
cdr3_nt: TGCAGTGCCTACGACAGCCGAGGGTCCCTAGCCAAAAACATTCAGTACTTC
cdr3_aa: CSAYDSRGSLAKNIQYF

d_call: .
clone_size: many
cdr3_length: 13
v_call: TRBV3-1
j_call: TRBJ2-3
cdr3_nt: TGTGCCAGCAGCCAAGAAGGGGCAGATACGCAGTATTTT
cdr3_aa: CASSQEGADTQYF

d_call: TRBD1
clone_size: few
cdr3_length: 14
v_call: TRBV7-2
j_call: TRBJ2-1
cdr3_nt: TGTGCCAGCAGCGCCGGACAGGGGTGGGCTGAGCAGTTCTTC
cdr3_aa: CASSAGQGWAEQFF

d_call: .
clone_size: many
cdr3_length: 15
v_call: TRBV5-4
j_call: TRBJ2-5
cdr3_nt: TGTGCCAGCTCCCCCAGGCAGGGGCACCAAGAGACCCAGTACTTC
cdr3_aa: CASSPRQGHQETQYF

d_call: .
clone_size: .
cdr3_length: 15
v_call: TRBV19
j_call: TRBJ1-1
cdr3_nt: TGTGCCAGTAGTCCCCGGAGAGGGGTGGACACTGAAGCTTTCTTT
cdr3_aa: CASSPRRGVDTEAFF

d_call: TRBD2
clone_size: .
cdr3_length: 20
v_call: TRBV10-3
j_call: TRBJ2-1
cdr3_nt: TGTGCCATGTCACAGGGGCTGCTAGCGGGGGCCGTTCTCTCCTACAATGAGCAGTTCTTC
cdr3_aa: CAMSQGLLAGAVLSYNEQFF

d_call: .
clone_size: .
cdr3_length: 16
v_call: TRBV9
j_call: TRBJ2-7
cdr3_nt: TGTGCCAGCAGCCCACTTTCCAACCTAGACTCCTACGAGCAGTACTTC
cdr3_aa: CASSPLSNLDSYEQYF

d_call: .
clone_size: .
cdr3_length: 14
v_call: TRBV29-1
j_call: TRBJ1-3
cdr3_nt: TGCAGCGCCCGACAGCCAAACTCTGGAAACACCATATATTTT
cdr3_aa: CSARQPNSGNTIYF

d_call: .
clone_size: few
cdr3_length: 16
v_call: TRBV7-8
j_call: TRBJ1-5
cdr3_nt: TGTGCCAGCAGCTTATGGGCCACAGGGCTCAATCAGCCCCAGCATTTT
cdr3_aa: CASSLWATGLNQPQHF

d_call: .
clone_size: .
cdr3_length: 14
v_call: TRBV7-9
j_call: TRBJ1-2
cdr3_nt: TGTGCCAGCAGCCCCCCAATCCGAAACTATGGCTACACCTTC
cdr3_aa: CASSPPIRNYGYTF

d_call: .
clone_size: .
cdr3_length: 16
v_call: TRBV11-2
j_call: TRBJ2-2
cdr3_nt: TGTGCCAGCAGCCCCACCCCCACCCCCTGGACCGGGGAGCTGTTTTTT
cdr3_aa: CASSPTPTPWTGELFF

d_call: TRBD1
clone_size: .
cdr3_length: 15
v_call: TRBV20-1
j_call: TRBJ1-4
cdr3_nt: TGCAGTGCTAGAGATCGGGGGACAGGGCTTGAAAAACTGTTTTTT
cdr3_aa: CSARDRGTGLEKLFF

d_call: TRBD2
clone_size: few
cdr3_length: 16
v_call: TRBV7-2
j_call: TRBJ2-3
cdr3_nt: TGTGCCAGCATTCGGACTAGCGGGGGGCGGTCGAATACGCAGTATTTT
cdr3_aa: CASIRTSGGRSNTQYF

d_call: TRBD1
clone_size: many
cdr3_length: 15
v_call: TRBV5-1
j_call: TRBJ2-5
cdr3_nt: TGCGCCAGCAGCTCCGGGACAGGCGCAAAAGAGACCCAGTACTTC
cdr3_aa: CASSSGTGAKETQYF

d_call: .
clone_size: .
cdr3_length: 13
v_call: TRBV20-1
j_call: TRBJ2-2
cdr3_nt: TGCAGTGCTAGAGGACTGTACACCGGGGAGCTGTTTTTT
cdr3_aa: CSARGLYTGELFF

d_call: .
clone_size: many
cdr3_length: 13
v_call: TRBV5-5
j_call: TRBJ2-5
cdr3_nt: TGTGCCAGCAGCTTCGAGTTAATAGAGACCCAGTACTTC
cdr3_aa: CASSFELIETQYF

d_call: .
clone_size: few
cdr3_length: 14
v_call: TRBV4-1
j_call: TRBJ2-5
cdr3_nt: TGCGCCAGCAGCCGACAGGCGTCCCAAGAGACCCAGTACTTC
cdr3_aa: CASSRQASQETQYF

d_call: .
clone_size: few
cdr3_length: 12
v_call: TRBV28
j_call: TRBJ1-2
cdr3_nt: TGTGCCGGGCCCGGACTGGAATATGGCTACACCTTC
cdr3_aa: CAGPGLEYGYTF

d_call: .
clone_size: .
cdr3_length: 14
v_call: TRBV9
j_call: TRBJ2-5
cdr3_nt: TGTGCCAGCAGCGACGGCTCTGATCAAGAGACCCAGTACTTC
cdr3_aa: CASSDGSDQETQYF

d_call: TRBD1
clone_size: .
cdr3_length: 14
v_call: TRBV5-4
j_call: TRBJ1-1
cdr3_nt: TGCGCCAGCAGCATGGGACAGTACTATCCTGAAGCTTTCTTT
cdr3_aa: CASSMGQYYPEAFF

d_call: .
clone_size: many
cdr3_length: 15
v_call: TRBV7-2
j_call: TRBJ1-1
cdr3_nt: TGTGCCAGTACGTTCGAGGGAGGGGGACATAGGGCAGCTTTCTTT
cdr3_aa: CASTFEGGGHRAAFF

d_call: TRBD1
clone_size: .
cdr3_length: 14
v_call: TRBV5-4
j_call: TRBJ2-1
cdr3_nt: TGTGCCAGCAGCTTGGCCGGGACAGGGGATGAGCAGTTCTTC
cdr3_aa: CASSLAGTGDEQFF

d_call: .
clone_size: .
cdr3_length: 14
v_call: TRBV29-1
j_call: TRBJ2-3
cdr3_nt: TGCAGCGTCACGGAACAGGGAGGCGGAGATACGCAGTATTTT
cdr3_aa: CSVTEQGGGDTQYF